This T cell receptor (beta chain) was identified during a study of post-analysis software for immune sequencing data. Study observations and caveats: TRBV5-6, TRBV5-1 and TRBV20-1 were among about 5 TRBV segments more frequent in patients than controls. Those samples that were prepared in the same batch co-clustered strongly by F measure.

V lost 5 bases, J lost 0 bases, and 14 bases lay in between. In germline, CDR1 is SGHTA, CDR2 FQGTGA. The CDR3 consists of 16 residues. A word on this clonotype: Its matching antigen is unknown.

Built from TCR beta cDNA, the libraries had unique molecular identifiers in them. TCRdb analysed the PCR reads with MiXCR anew, one entry per CDR3 protein. The sample records 750,000 to 950,000 distinct CDR3 sequences, about 57% being singletons. The sequenced material came from blood. The source of this sequence is a girl under 18 with multiple sclerosis. The V and J genes are TRBV7-3 and TRBJ2-1, with D hard to call. CDR3: CASSPEPSSSYNEQFF. CDR3 coding DNA: TGTGCCAGCAGCCCAGAGCCTTCCAGCTCCTACAATGAGCAGTTCTTC.